The clone carrying this T cell receptor delta chain has more than one count but fewer than ten. In the same sample, other DNA sequences code for this CDR3. TCRdb re-called the reads with CATT. The sample holds about 4,500 delta-chain clones, roughly 5% seen once. The data were obtained in a study of gamma-delta chains in newborns, infants, children. Study-level background: Microbial exposure reportedly drives polyclonal innate γδ T cell expansion after birth.

Sequences were obtained from blood. The clonotype originates from a child who was a newborn, infant or young child, either healthy, febrile or measles-vaccinated (not recorded which).

CDR3 DNA: TGTGCCTGTGACACCGTTGAGGGGCCTAGCTCTTGGGACACCCGACAGATGTTTTTC. Translated, it gives CACDTVEGPSSWDTRQMFF. The genes are TRDV2 and TRDJ3; D call uncertain. V was trimmed by 0 bases and J by 4 bases, leaving 18 bases between them. Per germline, CDR1 GEAIGNYY and CDR2 EKD. The CDR3 runs 19 residues.